The 12 T cell receptor beta chains presented below share a single source sample, sequenced in a study of cytomegalovirus exposure and HLA in healthy donors. PCR involved 60 Vbeta and 13 Jbeta primers. This table comes from immunoSEQ multiplex PCR, and its TCRdb copy is limited to in-frame clones, with some not included. The sample comprises about 160,000 clones, around three quarters of which are singletons, and around 3.3% rests with the top ten. Sequencing was done on a sample of PBMCs. The receptor set was obtained from a woman between 40 and 55 years old in good health and CMV-seronegative.

The V and J genes are TRBV7-9 and TRBJ2-3, with D unresolved. The germline V gene has CDR1 SEHNR and CDR2 FQNEAQ (reference sequence). CDR3 length: 13 amino acids. Trimming stripped 5 bases from V and 2 bases from J, with 8 bases between. The CDR3 here is CASSLLVTDTQYF. The CDR3, as DNA: TGTGCCAGCAGCCTACTCGTCACAGATACGCAGTATTTT.

The chain is built from TRBV6-1 and TRBJ2-1; 13 positions agree with TRBD2. CDR1 and CDR2 (germline): MNHNS, SASEGT. Losses at the gene ends were 3 bases for V and 2 bases for J; bases not matched to a gene: 7. CDR3 length: 18 residues. CDR3 sequence: CASSDITSGGGAYNEQFF. As DNA, the CDR3 is TGTGCCAGCAGTGACATTACTAGCGGGGGGGGAGCCTACAATGAGCAGTTCTTC.

V is TRBV7-9 and J is TRBJ2-2, with D possibly being TRBD2 (7 bases). There are 17 residues in the CDR3. Between the trimmed V and J ends, which lost 3 bases and 1 base, there was a span of 15 bases. Germline V gene data show CDR1 as SEHNR and CDR2 as FQNEAQ (reference sequence). The CDR3 region is CASSLGGGFWNTGELFF. The CDR3 nucleotides read TGTGCCAGCAGCTTGGGGGGGGGCTTCTGGAACACCGGGGAGCTGTTTTTT.

This chain uses TRBV7-2 with TRBJ2-3; D is possibly TRBD2 (5 bases). The CDR3 runs to 13 residues. Germline V gives CDR1 SGHTA, CDR2 FQGNSA. Trimming cost V 5 bases and J 4 bases, with 10 bases left between them. As DNA, the CDR3 is TGTGCCAGCAGCCGACTCGGGGCAGATACGCAGTATTTT. It encodes CASSRLGADTQYF.

The chain combines TRBV4-1 with TRBJ2-7; 9 bases match TRBD1. Unmatched junction bases numbered 5, after V lost 2 bases and J lost 6 bases. In germline, CDR1 is MGHRA, CDR2 YSYEKL. CDR3 size: 14 residues. CDR3 amino acids: CASSQFIQGAEQYF. CDR3 DNA sequence: TGCGCCAGCAGCCAATTTATACAGGGGGCCGAGCAGTACTTC.

The chain couples TRBV2 to TRBJ1-5; D may be TRBD1 (6 bases). V was pared by 8 bases and J by 6 bases, with 17 bases between. In germline, CDR1 is SNHLY, CDR2 FYNNEI. The CDR3 loop spans 14 amino acids. The CDR3 here is CASRDGGAGQPQHF. The CDR3 DNA reads as TGTGCCAGCCGGGACGGGGGGGCTGGTCAGCCCCAGCATTTT. Full variable domain (outside the CDR3, taken from reference TRBV2 and TRBJ1-5): EPEVTQTPSHQVTQMGQEVILRCVPISNHLYFYWYRQILGQKVEFLVSFYNNEISEKSEIFDDQFSVERPDGSNFTLKIRSTKLEDSAMYFCASRDGGAGQPQHFGDGTRLSIL.

The rearrangement joins TRBV5-1 to TRBJ2-4, with D perhaps TRBD2 (6 bases). V gave up 4 bases and J gave up 0 bases, with 26 bases separating them. The CDR3 has 20 residues. Per the germline V gene, CDR1 is SGHRS and CDR2 is YFSETQ. DNA of the CDR3: TGCGCCAGCAGCGGAAACCGGGACTCCGATCTTCCGCTAGCCAAAAACATTCAGTACTTC. Encoded protein: CASSGNRDSDLPLAKNIQYF.

V is TRBV7-6 and J is TRBJ1-3, with D unresolved. The CDR3 spans 15 residues. Trimming cost V 5 bases and J 0 bases, with 11 bases left between them. The germline gives CDR1 SGHVS, CDR2 FNYEAQ. CDR3 amino acids: CASSHPIGSGNTIYF. CDR3 in DNA: TGTGCCAGCAGCCACCCCATCGGCTCTGGAAACACCATATATTTT.

The chain links TRBV5-1 to TRBJ2-7; no definite D call. Germline values: CDR1 SGHRS, CDR2 YFSETQ. This CDR3 spans 15 amino acids. Trimming cost V 0 bases and J 1 base, with 11 bases left between them. The CDR3 nucleotides are TGCGCCAGCAGCTTGGAAACTGCTGCATCCTACGAGCAGTACTTC. It yields the protein CASSLETAASYEQYF. The entire variable domain, with the rest obtained from reference TRBV5-1 and TRBJ2-7, is as follows: KAGVTQTPRYLIKTRGQQVTLSCSPISGHRSVSWYQQTPGQGLQFLFEYFSETQRNKGNFPGRFSGRQFSNSRSEMNVSTLELGDSALYLCASSLETAASYEQYFGPGTRLTVT.

In regard to this clone: Other DNA sequences in this sample translate to the same CDR3. The chain employs TRBV2 and TRBJ1-1, with TRBD1 matching 9 bases. The CDR3 contains 14 residues. V lost 5 bases, J lost 1 base, and 2 bases stayed unmatched. The V gene's germline CDR1 is SNHLY and CDR2 FYNNEI. CDR3: CASSRQGENTEAFF. DNA for the CDR3: TGTGCCAGCAGTCGACAGGGGGAGAACACTGAAGCTTTCTTT.

This clone was picked up a small number of times. The gene calls are TRBV18 and TRBJ1-1, with D possibly matching TRBD1 (5 bases). CDR1 and CDR2 (germline): KGHSH, LQKENI. CDR3 length: 14 residues. Trimming left V 6 bases short and J 4 bases short, with 15 bases between. CDR3 in amino acids: CASSPAGFVTEAFF. In DNA form, the CDR3 reads TGTGCCAGCTCCCCCGCAGGGTTTGTCACTGAAGCTTTCTTT. Using reference TRBV18 and TRBJ1-1 for the parts outside the CDR3, the full variable domain is NAGVMQNPRHLVRRRGQEARLRCSPMKGHSHVYWYRQLPEEGLKFMVYLQKENIIDESGMPKERFSAEFPKEGPSILRIQQVVRGDSAAYFCASSPAGFVTEAFFGQGTRLTVV.

The chain couples TRBV5-1 to TRBJ2-3, with TRBD2 as a possible D gene (7 bases). V gave up 0 bases and J gave up 7 bases, with 12 bases separating them. The CDR3 has 14 residues. Germline CDR1 is SGHRS and CDR2 is YFSETQ. The CDR3 nucleotides read TGCGCCAGCAGCTTGGCGGGGGGCGGGAATACGCAGTATTTT. Translating it yields CASSLAGGGNTQYF.